The entry below describes one T cell receptor beta chain. Its antigen is unknown. These data belong to a study of identifying expanded T cells in peripheral blood. During the collection period, no donor immune events like infections were recorded. This CDR3 region has 16 residues. Germline V gives CDR1 SGHDT, CDR2 YYEEEE. Trimming left V 2 bases short and J 3 bases short, with 17 bases between. Study-level findings and limits: Approximately two-week clone count variance significantly increased as total template count grew. Technical replicates showed roughly 1.2 changed clones; around two weeks 15 to 20; four weeks 19.

Sequencing used immunoSEQ multiplex PCR; TCRdb keeps in-frame clones, though not all of them. The table has 95,000 to 150,000 clones, over 65% seen once; the top ten hold approximately 3%. The V gene is TRBV5-6, the J gene TRBJ1-1; D may be TRBD1 (6 bases). The sequencing sample was made of blood. This sequence was found in a person aged 18 to 75 in good health. The CDR3 sequence is CASSFAGDGGYTEAFF. The CDR3 DNA reads TGTGCCAGCAGCTTCGCAGGGGACGGGGGCTACACTGAAGCTTTCTTT.